Each of the 27 T cell receptor beta chains below was sequenced from the same sample in a study of blood T cell repertoires in COVID-19. Sequencing was performed with immunoSEQ multiplex PCR; in TCRdb, only in-frame clones are kept and a portion is missing. The sample yields approximately 75,000 clones, roughly 89% seen once. Source material: peripheral blood. The receptors shown here come from a man aged 55 to 70 with acute or convalescent COVID-19.

The table lists this clone with a count of one. V and J are TRBV5-6 and TRBJ1-2; 9 bases align to TRBD1. Unmatched junction bases numbered 2, after V lost 1 base and J lost 4 bases. Per germline, CDR1 SGHDT and CDR2 YYEEEE. The CDR3 length is 14 residues. This CDR3 reads CASSLRTGVYGYTF. For the CDR3, the DNA is TGTGCCAGCAGCTTGAGGACAGGGGTCTATGGCTACACCTTC.

This chain uses TRBV14 with TRBJ2-3, with a weak D call TRBD2 (5 bases). Germline lookup yields CDR1 SGHDN and CDR2 FVKESK. The CDR3 loop spans 15 amino acids. With 1 base removed from V and 0 bases from J, the gap between germline ends came to 8 bases. The CDR3 loop is CASSQGSGSTDTQYF. DNA for the CDR3: TGTGCCAGCAGCCAAGGCTCGGGGAGCACAGATACGCAGTATTTT.

This chain links TRBV2 with TRBJ1-2; 8 positions match TRBD1. V dropped 10 bases and J dropped 3; count of bases not matched to a gene: 1. The CDR3 covers 11 residues. Germline V gene sequence: CDR1 SNHLY, CDR2 FYNNEI. CDR3 bases: TGTGCCACACAGGGGGACTATGGCTACACCTTC. Translating gives CATQGDYGYTF.

This clone was seen only a few times. This chain joins TRBV6-1 and TRBJ1-2; the match to TRBD1 covers 8 bases. The CDR3 has 13 amino acids. The germline gives CDR1 MNHNS, CDR2 SASEGT. J was trimmed by 8 bases and V by 2 bases; bases with no gene match: 4. The CDR3 DNA sequence: TGTGCCAGCAGTGAACAGGGGGCGAAAGGCTACACCTTC. Residues: CASSEQGAKGYTF.

This chain connects TRBV6-5 to TRBJ1-6, with a tentative D call TRBD1 (5 bases). The V gene's germline CDR1 is MNHEY and CDR2 SVGAGI. There are 12 residues in the CDR3. V dropped 6 bases and J dropped 7 bases, with 7 bases sitting between them. The chain's CDR3 is CASRGPNSPLHF. The CDR3 DNA follows: TGTGCCAGCAGGGGGCCAAATTCACCCCTCCACTTT.

J is TRBJ1-2 and V is TRBV21-1; the tabulated D call, TRBD1, remains unverified against the DNA. TRBV21-1 is designated a pseudogene. This CDR3 has 17 amino acids. CDR3 DNA: TGTGCCAGCAGCAGGGGACAGGGCGCATTTATAAACTATGGCTACACCTTC. Protein: CASSRGQGAFINYGYTF.

Points on this clone: The CDR3 ends on some other residue instead of the conserved phenylalanine or tryptophan, so this is likely a read error. It is unclear where the CDR3 begins or ends on the DNA, so no DNA is shown, and the CDR3 is as TCRdb lists it. This CDR3 is CASSTPGQPIL. The chain has TRBV18 and TRBJ2-7; whether TRBD1, the table's D call, matches the DNA was not checked. Looked up from germline, CDR1 is KGHSH and CDR2 is LQKENI. The CDR3 spans 11 amino acids, including both terminal residues.

The V gene is TRBV10-3, the J gene TRBJ2-7; 12 bases map to TRBD2. This CDR3 spans 18 amino acids. CDR1 and CDR2 (germline): ENHRY, SYGVKD. V lost 2 bases, J lost 2 bases, and 10 bases stayed unmatched. CDR3 bases: TGTGCCATCAGTGAGCTAGTTACTAGCGGGGGGATTGCCTACGAGCAGTACTTC. Translated: CAISELVTSGGIAYEQYF.

The V call is TRBV11-2, the J call TRBJ1-3, with D possibly TRBD1 on 5 matching bases. V was pared by 3 bases and J by 3 bases, with 21 bases between. The CDR3 is 18 residues long. The germline V gene has CDR1 SGHAT and CDR2 FQNNGV. In nucleotides, the CDR3 is TGTGCCAGCAGCTTGGGGCCCGTGGATGGGGGAGGTGGAAACACCATATATTTT. The encoded protein is CASSLGPVDGGGGNTIYF.

This chain links TRBV3-1 (or the pseudogene TRBV3-2) with TRBJ1-2, with 8 nucleotides matching TRBD1. This CDR3 region has 15 residues. Germline CDR1 reads LGHDT; CDR2 reads YNNKEL (reference sequence). V shed 3 bases, J shed 2 bases, and the junction held 5 bases outside the gene matches. The CDR3 nucleotides are TGTGCCAGCAGCCAGTTGGACAGGGCCAACTATGGCTACACCTTC. The encoded protein is CASSQLDRANYGYTF.

The gene calls are TRBV6-5 and TRBJ2-7, with D unresolved. Trimming left V 8 bases short and J 0 bases short, with 8 bases between. This CDR3 contains 12 residues. The germline gives CDR1 MNHEY, CDR2 SVGAGI. The CDR3 sequence: CASGRSSYEQYF. The CDR3 bases are TGTGCCAGCGGCAGGTCCTCCTACGAGCAGTACTTC.

The rearrangement joins TRBV30 to TRBJ1-5, with D unresolved. Germline CDR1 GTSNPN, CDR2 SVGIG (reference sequence). Trimming removed 2 bases from V and 7 bases from J, with 12 bases in between. This CDR3 is 13 amino acids long. This chain's CDR3 is CAWSREGWQPQHF. For the CDR3, the DNA is TGTGCCTGGAGTAGGGAGGGATGGCAGCCCCAGCATTTT.

CDR3 nucleotide sequence: TGTGCCAGCAGTGAAGCCGTAACTAGCGGGAGGTACGAGCAGTACTTC. This codes for CASSEAVTSGRYEQYF. V is TRBV2 and J is TRBJ2-7, with 12 bases identical to TRBD2. The CDR3 has 16 amino acids. Looked up from germline, CDR1 is SNHLY and CDR2 is FYNNEI. Trimming at V came to 0 bases and at J to 4 bases, leaving 4 bases not matched to a gene.

The chain uses TRBV6-1 and TRBJ1-1; 12 positions match TRBD1. Germline V CDR1 and CDR2: MNHNS, SASEGT. V lost 2 bases, J lost 8 bases, and 6 bases stayed unmatched. This CDR3 has 15 residues. CDR3 amino acids: CASSETGDRGLEAFF. In nucleotides, the CDR3 is TGTGCCAGCAGTGAAACGGGGGACAGGGGGCTGGAAGCTTTCTTT.

The gene calls are TRBV9 and TRBJ1-5; D is ambiguous. The CDR3 is 16 residues long. The germline V and J ends were trimmed by 0 bases and 3 bases, with 13 bases remaining between them. Germline CDR1 is SGDLS and CDR2 is YYNGEE. The CDR3 region is CASSVVSGVDNQPQHF. The CDR3 coding sequence is TGTGCCAGCAGCGTAGTAAGCGGGGTCGACAATCAGCCCCAGCATTTT. The full variable domain, in which reference TRBV9 and TRBJ1-5 provide the parts outside the CDR3, is DSGVTQTPKHLITATGQRVTLRCSPRSGDLSVYWYQQSLDQGLQFLIQYYNGEERAKGNILERFSAQQFPDLHSELNLSSLELGDSALYFCASSVVSGVDNQPQHFGDGTRLSIL.

V and J are TRBV30 and TRBJ2-3; 8 nucleotides match TRBD2. This CDR3 region has 16 residues. Germline CDR1 and CDR2: GTSNPN and SVGIG (reference sequence). The V segment lost 4 bases and the J segment 2 bases; nucleotides outside the gene matches: 11. The CDR3 here is CAWKKGLAGITDTQYF. CDR3 DNA sequence: TGTGCCTGGAAAAAAGGCCTAGCGGGTATCACAGATACGCAGTATTTT.

The chain combines TRBV24-1 with TRBJ1-4; possibly TRBD1 for D (6 bases). Per germline, CDR1 KGHDR and CDR2 SFDVKD. The ends were cut back, 2 bases at V and 8 bases at J, with 20 bases in the middle. This CDR3 spans 17 amino acids. The CDR3 protein is CATSDSNSDRPREKLFF. Written as DNA, the CDR3 is TGTGCCACCAGTGATTCTAATTCCGACAGGCCCCGGGAAAAACTGTTTTTT.

The chain joins TRBV7-8 to TRBJ2-4; no clear D gene. The CDR3 runs to 15 residues. Trimming shortened V by 1 base and J by 7 bases, and 14 bases separated the two germline ends. Looked up from germline, CDR1 is SGHVS and CDR2 is FQNEAQ. DNA of the CDR3: TGTGCCAGCAGCTTAGAATTTTCGGGTCGGAACATTCAGTACTTC. It codes for CASSLEFSGRNIQYF.

The chain has TRBV7-9 and TRBJ1-2; no reliable D call. This CDR3 has 13 amino acids. Germline V gene data show CDR1 as SEHNR and CDR2 as FQNEAQ (reference sequence). V gave up 1 base and J gave up 5 bases, with 8 bases separating them. CDR3 loop: CASSLDGKYGYTF. The CDR3 DNA follows: TGTGCCAGCAGCTTAGACGGGAAGTATGGCTACACCTTC.

CDR3 loop: CASSLTPRLARPFNEQFF. The DNA of the CDR3 is TGTGCCAGCAGTTTAACCCCCCGACTAGCACGCCCGTTCAATGAGCAGTTCTTC. The chain uses TRBV27 and TRBJ2-1, with TRBD2 matching 7 bases. CDR1 is MNHEY, CDR2 SMNVEV, per germline (reference sequence). The CDR3 runs to 18 residues. Germline trimming cut 2 bases from V and 6 bases from J; bases unmatched to any gene: 16.

J is TRBJ2-5 and V is TRBV13, with TRBD2 matching over 11 bases. Germline V lookup: CDR1 PRHDT, CDR2 FYEKMQ (reference sequence). This CDR3 is built from 13 residues. The trim removed 6 bases at V and 3 bases at J, leaving 0 bases unmatched. The CDR3 loop is CASRGLAEETQYF. The CDR3 DNA follows: TGTGCCAGCAGGGGACTAGCGGAAGAGACCCAGTACTTC.

This chain connects TRBV2 to TRBJ2-3, with TRBD2 matching 10 bases. J was trimmed by 5 bases and V by 7 bases; bases with no gene match: 6. Germline V gives CDR1 SNHLY, CDR2 FYNNEI. This CDR3 is 14 amino acids long. CDR3 sequence reads: CASKASGGGDTQYF. The DNA of the CDR3 is TGTGCCAGCAAAGCTAGCGGGGGAGGAGATACGCAGTATTTT.

Only a few counts were recorded for this clone. This chain connects TRBV28 to TRBJ1-6; possible D gene TRBD1, 6 bases. Trimming left V 2 bases short and J 2 bases short, with 10 bases between. The CDR3 totals 16 residues. Germline V gene lookup returns CDR1 MDHEN and CDR2 SYDVKM. CDR3 nucleotides: TGTGCCAGCAGTTTAGTGGGGGCCGCCTATAATTCACCCCTCCACTTT. Its translation is CASSLVGAAYNSPLHF.

V gene TRBV12-3 or TRBV12-4 combines with J gene TRBJ2-5, with TRBD1 matching over 9 bases. Trimming cost V 6 bases and J 5 bases; bases outside gene matches: 4. This CDR3 has 13 amino acids. CDR3: CASSPTGGETQYF. CDR3 nucleotides: TGTGCCAGCAGCCCGACAGGGGGTGAGACCCAGTACTTC.

The chain employs TRBV19 and TRBJ2-6; TRBD1 matches 10 bases. The junction had 5 bases not matched to a gene; V was cut back by 3 bases and J by 3 bases. CDR1 and CDR2 (germline): LNHDA, SQIVND (reference sequence). The CDR3 is made up of 17 amino acids. Here the CDR3 DNA reads TGTGCCAGTAGTATGACAGGGGGCGGCTTTGGGGCCAACGTCCTGACTTTC. This encodes CASSMTGGGFGANVLTF.

The chain joins TRBV6-5 to TRBJ1-5; tentative D call: TRBD1 (6 bases). The CDR3 sequence is 15 residues long. Germline V gives CDR1 MNHEY, CDR2 SVGAGI. V lost 5 bases and J lost 0, with 11 bases in between. The CDR3 nucleotides read TGTGCCAGCAGTACAGGGTTCGATAGCAATCAGCCCCAGCATTTT. Translated: CASSTGFDSNQPQHF.

The J gene is TRBJ2-1, the V gene TRBV15, with 14 bases matching TRBD2. The germline CDR1 and CDR2 sequences are LNHNV and YYDKDF (reference sequence). Germline trimming cut 8 bases from V and 8 bases from J; bases unmatched to any gene: 11. The CDR3 length is 16 residues. CDR3 DNA: TGTGCCACCGCCTGGGGACTAGCGGGAGAGGGCGATGAGCAGTTCTTC. This codes for CATAWGLAGEGDEQFF.